This T cell receptor (beta chain) emerged from a study of shared clonotypes between healthy human individuals. Study information: Researchers assigned three CD4 naive, three CD4 memory, two CD8 naive and one CD8 memory plate to each donor.

Points on this clone: What it binds is unknown.

Study-wide findings and caveats: The diversity represented, both genetic and in exposure history, was limited by few donors.

The V and J ends lost 5 bases and 0 bases respectively, with 14 bases between them. Germline CDR1 MGHDK, CDR2 SYGVNS. The CDR3 contains 16 residues. The genomic DNA of each subset was split evenly across several immunoSEQ plates. Using immunoSEQ multiplex PCR, the repertoire was profiled, and TCRdb retains in-frame clones only, with some absent. Seen here are more than 2,000,000 clones, approximately 95% observed once, and the top ten hold about 0.39%. Material for sequencing was naive CD4+ T cells from PBMCs. Subset meaning: CD45RA+ positively selected. The chain has TRBV25-1 and TRBJ2-1, with no clear D. The sequence came from a man between 18 and 29 years old in good health. Some clones in this sample may be carry-over from other donors' samples. CDR3 bases: TGTGCCAGCAGTAAGGATGCTACCTACTCCTACAATGAGCAGTTCTTC. Amino acid sequence: CASSKDATYSYNEQFF.